This TCR beta chain was captured in a study of OX40 agonist ivuxolimab in advanced cancers. The wider study: An anti-OX40 (CD134) antibody with agonistic activity, ivuxolimab, was administered to patients. Three patients, one with hepatocellular carcinoma and two with cutaneous melanoma, responded partially.

V was clipped by 4 bases and J by 6 bases, with 7 bases between them. Germline CDR1 and CDR2: MNHNY and SVGAGI (reference sequence). This CDR3 is 11 amino acids long. The protocol was immunoSEQ multiplex PCR, while the TCRdb copy is restricted to in-frame clones and leaves out a portion. The sample has approximately 76,000 clones; about 94% are singletons. On this clone itself: Its antigen remains unknown.

Samples were taken at baseline and on day 1 of cycles 4 and 7. The study, taken as a whole, reports: Low normalized T-cell clonal expansion also characterized some of the nonresponders.

This clonotype was obtained from an adult with an advanced solid tumor such as melanoma, head and neck, liver or kidney cancer. Sequencing was performed on CD4+ or CD8+ T cells sorted from blood, taken in a trial of the OX40 agonist ivuxolimab. V usage is TRBV6-6 and J usage is TRBJ2-7; D gene uncertain. For the CDR3, the DNA is TGTGCCAGCAGTTTCGGGCCCGAGCAGTACTTC. Encoded protein: CASSFGPEQYF.